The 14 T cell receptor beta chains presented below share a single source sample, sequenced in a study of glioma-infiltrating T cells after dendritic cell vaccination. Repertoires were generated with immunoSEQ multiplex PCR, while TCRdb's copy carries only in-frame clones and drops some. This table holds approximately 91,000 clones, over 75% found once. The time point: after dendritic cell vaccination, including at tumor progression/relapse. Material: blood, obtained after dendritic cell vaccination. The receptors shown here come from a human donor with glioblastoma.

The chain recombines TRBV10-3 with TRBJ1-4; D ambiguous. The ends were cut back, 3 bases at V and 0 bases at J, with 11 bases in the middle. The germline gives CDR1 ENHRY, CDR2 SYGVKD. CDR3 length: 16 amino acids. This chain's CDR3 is CAISDVGQATNEKLFF. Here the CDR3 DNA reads TGTGCCATCAGTGATGTGGGCCAAGCAACTAATGAAAAACTGTTTTTT.

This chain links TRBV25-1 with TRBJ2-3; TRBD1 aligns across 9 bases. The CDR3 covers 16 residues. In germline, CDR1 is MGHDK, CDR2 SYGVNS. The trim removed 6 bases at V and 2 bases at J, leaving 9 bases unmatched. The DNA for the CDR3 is TGTGCCAGCAGCCCCCGGACAGGGGCACTCACAGATACGCAGTATTTT. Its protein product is CASSPRTGALTDTQYF.

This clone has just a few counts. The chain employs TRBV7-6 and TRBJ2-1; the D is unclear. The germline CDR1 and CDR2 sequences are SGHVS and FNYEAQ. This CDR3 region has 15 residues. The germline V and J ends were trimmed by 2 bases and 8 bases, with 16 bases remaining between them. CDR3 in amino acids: CASSLSPGVNHEQFF. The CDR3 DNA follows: TGTGCCAGCAGCTTAAGCCCAGGCGTCAACCATGAGCAGTTCTTC.

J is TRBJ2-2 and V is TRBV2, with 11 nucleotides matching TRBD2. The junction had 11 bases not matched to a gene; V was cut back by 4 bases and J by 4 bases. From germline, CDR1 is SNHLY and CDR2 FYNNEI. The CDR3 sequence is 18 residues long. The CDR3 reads CASSAIYLAGGGTGELFF. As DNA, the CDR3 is TGTGCCAGCAGTGCAATTTATCTAGCGGGAGGTGGCACCGGGGAGCTGTTTTTT.

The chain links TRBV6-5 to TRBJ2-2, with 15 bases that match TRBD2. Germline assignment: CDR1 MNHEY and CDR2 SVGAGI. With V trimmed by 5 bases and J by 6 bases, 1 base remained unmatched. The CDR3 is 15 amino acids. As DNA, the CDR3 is TGTGCCAGCAGTGGACTAGCGGGGGGGCCCGGGGAGCTGTTTTTT. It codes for CASSGLAGGPGELFF.

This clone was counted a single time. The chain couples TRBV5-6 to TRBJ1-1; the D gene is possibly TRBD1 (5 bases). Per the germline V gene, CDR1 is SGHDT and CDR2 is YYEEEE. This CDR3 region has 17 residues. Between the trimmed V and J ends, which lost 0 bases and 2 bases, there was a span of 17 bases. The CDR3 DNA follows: TGTGCCAGCAGCTTGGCCAAGGGTTCCAGGGATAACACTGAAGCTTTCTTT. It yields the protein CASSLAKGSRDNTEAFF. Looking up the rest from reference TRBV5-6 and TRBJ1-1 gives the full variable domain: DAGVTQSPTHLIKTRGQQVTLRCSPKSGHDTVSWYQQALGQGPQFIFQYYEEEERQRGNFPDRFSGHQFPNYSSELNVNALLLGDSALYLCASSLAKGSRDNTEAFFGQGTRLTVV.

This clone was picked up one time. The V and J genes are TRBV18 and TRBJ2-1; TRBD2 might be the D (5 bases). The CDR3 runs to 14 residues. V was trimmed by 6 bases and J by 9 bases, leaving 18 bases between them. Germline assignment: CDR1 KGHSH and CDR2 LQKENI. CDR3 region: CASSPMTGNGEQFF. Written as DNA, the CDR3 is TGTGCCAGCTCGCCTATGACCGGGAATGGTGAGCAGTTCTTC.

The CDR3: CASSTRRKGAGMTPLHF. CDR3 nucleotides: TGTGCCAGCAGCACAAGGAGGAAGGGGGCTGGCATGACACCCCTCCACTTT. The chain carries TRBV7-2 and TRBJ1-6; 7 bases are shared with TRBD1. The J segment lost 11 bases and the V segment lost 5 bases, leaving 18 bases of the junction unmatched. This CDR3 has 17 amino acids. Germline CDR1 SGHTA, CDR2 FQGNSA.

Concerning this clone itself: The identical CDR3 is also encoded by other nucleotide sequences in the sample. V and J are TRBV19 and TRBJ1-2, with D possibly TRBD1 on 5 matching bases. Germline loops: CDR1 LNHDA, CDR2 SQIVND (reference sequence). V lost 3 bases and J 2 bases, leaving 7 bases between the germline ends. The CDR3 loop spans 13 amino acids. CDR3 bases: TGTGCCAGTAGTATCCCAGGGAACTATGGCTACACCTTC. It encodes CASSIPGNYGYTF.

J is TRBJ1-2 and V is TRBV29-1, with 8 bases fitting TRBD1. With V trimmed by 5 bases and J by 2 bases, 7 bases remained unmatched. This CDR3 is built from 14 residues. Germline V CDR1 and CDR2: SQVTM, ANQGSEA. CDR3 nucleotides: TGCAGCGTTCGACAGGGGCCCCGGAACTATGGCTACACCTTC. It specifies CSVRQGPRNYGYTF.

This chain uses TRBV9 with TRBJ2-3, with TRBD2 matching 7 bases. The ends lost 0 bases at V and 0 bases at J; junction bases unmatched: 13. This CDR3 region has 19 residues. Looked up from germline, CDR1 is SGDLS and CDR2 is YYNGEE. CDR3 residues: CASSVGDWGGVTSTDTQYF. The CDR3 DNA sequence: TGTGCCAGCAGCGTAGGTGACTGGGGGGGAGTCACTAGCACAGATACGCAGTATTTT.

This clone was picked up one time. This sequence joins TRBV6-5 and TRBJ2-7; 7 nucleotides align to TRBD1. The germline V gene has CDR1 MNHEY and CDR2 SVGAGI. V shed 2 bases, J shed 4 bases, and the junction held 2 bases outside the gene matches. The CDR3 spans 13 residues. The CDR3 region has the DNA TGTGCCAGCAGTTACCGGGGACAGTACGAGCAGTACGTC. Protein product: CASSYRGQYEQYV.

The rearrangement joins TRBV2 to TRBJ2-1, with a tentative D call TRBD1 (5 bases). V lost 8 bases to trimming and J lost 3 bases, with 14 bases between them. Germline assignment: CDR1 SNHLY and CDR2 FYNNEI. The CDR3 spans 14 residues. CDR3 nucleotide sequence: TGTGCCAGCCAGGGCGCTGGGATCTACAATGAGCAGTTCTTC. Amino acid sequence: CASQGAGIYNEQFF. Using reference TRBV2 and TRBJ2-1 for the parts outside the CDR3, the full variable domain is EPEVTQTPSHQVTQMGQEVILRCVPISNHLYFYWYRQILGQKVEFLVSFYNNEISEKSEIFDDQFSVERPDGSNFTLKIRSTKLEDSAMYFCASQGAGIYNEQFFGPGTRLTVL.

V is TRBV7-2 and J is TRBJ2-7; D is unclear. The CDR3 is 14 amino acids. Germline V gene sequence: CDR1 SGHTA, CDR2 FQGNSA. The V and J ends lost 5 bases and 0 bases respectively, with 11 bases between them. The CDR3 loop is CASSLGLFSYEQYF. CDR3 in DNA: TGTGCCAGCAGCCTCGGTCTCTTCTCCTACGAGCAGTACTTC.